A single sample gave rise to the 15 T cell receptor beta chains below, sequenced in a study of shared clonotypes between healthy human individuals. Profiled with immunoSEQ multiplex PCR; TCRdb holds only in-frame clones, not every one. The sample includes roughly 2 million clones, approximately 96% of them seen just once. The sequenced sample was naive CD4+ T cells sorted from blood. Specified subset: CD45RA+ positively selected. The source is a man between 18 and 29 years old in good health.

The chain uses TRBV4-1 and TRBJ2-1, with D maybe TRBD1 (5 bases). Trimming left V 4 bases short and J 0 bases short, with 10 bases between. Germline V gives CDR1 MGHRA, CDR2 YSYEKL. The CDR3 runs to 15 residues. CDR3 sequence reads: CASSLGQSSYNEQFF. CDR3 nucleotides: TGCGCCAGCAGCCTAGGACAAAGCTCCTACAATGAGCAGTTCTTC.

The rearrangement links TRBV10-3 to TRBJ2-3; 10 bases match TRBD2. This CDR3 is built from 16 residues. Trimming at V came to 0 bases and at J to 3 bases, leaving 3 bases not matched to a gene. Germline V gene lookup returns CDR1 ENHRY and CDR2 SYGVKD. The CDR3: CAISESGSGGTDTQYF. Written as DNA, the CDR3 is TGTGCCATCAGTGAGTCGGGTAGCGGGGGGACAGATACGCAGTATTTT.

This chain joins TRBV5-1 and TRBJ2-3; D is perhaps TRBD1 (6 bases). The CDR3 runs 15 residues. Germline values: CDR1 SGHRS, CDR2 YFSETQ. Trimming pared 3 bases from V and 1 base from J, leaving 12 bases between. CDR3 residues: CASSSQGIGTDTQYF. The CDR3 bases are TGCGCCAGCAGCTCCCAGGGGATTGGCACAGATACGCAGTATTTT.

The chain carries TRBV6-6 and TRBJ2-7; TRBD2 agrees at 8 bases. This CDR3 spans 14 amino acids. The trim removed 2 bases at V and 3 bases at J, leaving 3 bases unmatched. Germline assignment: CDR1 MNHNY and CDR2 SVGAGI (reference sequence). The CDR3 reads CASSYIGTSYEQYF. In DNA form, the CDR3 reads TGTGCCAGCAGTTACATAGGGACTAGCTACGAGCAGTACTTC.

The chain recombines TRBV9 with TRBJ1-1, with D unclear. Trimming removed 3 bases from V and 0 bases from J, with 6 bases in between. Germline assignment: CDR1 SGDLS and CDR2 YYNGEE. The length of the CDR3 is 13 residues. CDR3 loop: CASSGNMNTEAFF. The DNA of the CDR3 is TGTGCCAGCAGCGGGAACATGAACACTGAAGCTTTCTTT.

V and J are TRBV6-1 and TRBJ2-1; no clear D. The germline V gene has CDR1 MNHNS and CDR2 SASEGT. CDR3 size: 12 residues. V lost 2 bases, J lost 7 bases, and 6 bases lay in between. In DNA, the CDR3 is TGTGCCAGCAGTGAATGGAAGAATGAGCAGTTCTTC. Protein sequence: CASSEWKNEQFF.

The V call is TRBV30, the J call TRBJ1-1; the D is unclear. CDR3 length: 18 amino acids. V was trimmed by 2 bases and J by 0 bases, leaving 22 bases between them. Looked up from germline, CDR1 is GTSNPN and CDR2 is SVGIG (reference sequence). The CDR3 bases are TGTGCCTGGAGTCCGACGTTTTTGATCCCGCTTTTGAACACTGAAGCTTTCTTT. The encoded protein is CAWSPTFLIPLLNTEAFF.

This chain uses TRBV15 with TRBJ1-2; D is perhaps TRBD1 (5 bases). Germline V gene sequence: CDR1 LNHNV, CDR2 YYDKDF (reference sequence). This CDR3 has 19 residues. Trimming removed 0 bases from V and 2 bases from J, with 22 bases in between. The CDR3 protein is CATSRDSPGSIPGNYGYTF. The CDR3 DNA follows: TGTGCCACCAGCAGAGATTCCCCAGGGAGTATACCGGGGAACTATGGCTACACCTTC.

The chain combines TRBV30 with TRBJ2-7; D ambiguous. The CDR3 is 14 amino acids. CDR1 is GTSNPN, CDR2 SVGIG, per germline (reference sequence). Trimming cost V 1 base and J 1 base, with 11 bases left between them. CDR3 DNA sequence: TGTGCCTGGAGTGAGGCCCATCGGTCCTACGAGCAGTACTTC. This gives the protein CAWSEAHRSYEQYF.

About this clone itself: The same CDR3 can be traced to other DNA sequences in this sample. This chain links TRBV29-1 with TRBJ2-7; 9 bases match TRBD1. The J segment lost 3 bases and the V segment lost 1 base, leaving 1 base of the junction unmatched. CDR1 is SQVTM and CDR2 is ANQGSEA in the germline V gene. The CDR3 has 13 amino acids. The CDR3 region has the DNA TGCAGCGTTGAAGCGGACAGGGGCTACGAGCAGTACTTC. Amino acids: CSVEADRGYEQYF.

The CDR3 bases are TGTGCCACCAGCAGAGATAGTCGACAGGGGGTATACGAGCAGTACTTC. Translated, it gives CATSRDSRQGVYEQYF. The chain has TRBV15 and TRBJ2-7; 9 nucleotides match TRBD1. This CDR3 comprises 16 residues. After removal of 0 bases from V and 4 bases from J, the junction contained 7 bases not matched to a gene. The germline V gene has CDR1 LNHNV and CDR2 YYDKDF (reference sequence).

The CDR3 protein is CAGGTGVFATNEKLFF. CDR3 coding DNA: TGTGCCGGAGGGACAGGGGTTTTCGCAACTAATGAAAAACTGTTTTTT. The chain carries TRBV30 and TRBJ1-4; 10 bases are shared with TRBD1. J lost 0 bases, V lost 8 bases, and 9 bases had no gene match. The CDR3 sequence is 16 residues long. The germline CDR1 and CDR2 sequences are GTSNPN and SVGIG (reference sequence).

The V and J genes are TRBV11-3 and TRBJ2-1, with TRBD2 matching 7 bases. With V trimmed by 3 bases and J by 7 bases, 6 bases remained unmatched. This CDR3 region has 14 residues. The germline V gene has CDR1 SGHNT and CDR2 YENEEA. CDR3 in DNA: TGTGCCAGCAGCTTGGCGGGAGATTGGAATGAGCAGTTCTTC. Translation gives CASSLAGDWNEQFF.

The chain uses TRBV3-2 and TRBJ2-7; the table gives TRBD2 as D, unverified against the DNA. TRBV3-2 is a recognized pseudogene. This CDR3 comprises 8 residues. The CDR3 loop is CASRGGNF. CDR3 sequence (DNA): TGTGCCAGCAGGGGGGGGAACTTC.

The chain uses TRBV7-2 and TRBJ2-6, with D unresolved. V was trimmed by 4 bases and J by 2 bases, leaving 12 bases between them. Germline values: CDR1 SGHTA, CDR2 FQGNSA. The CDR3 totals 16 residues. CDR3 nucleotides: TGTGCCAGCAGCTCCCAATGGGCTGCTGGGGCCAACGTCCTGACTTTC. This codes for CASSSQWAAGANVLTF.